The 2 T cell receptor beta chains reported below all come from one sample, sequenced in a study of T cells after yellow fever vaccination (dated by TCRdb to between 2019 and 2020). In light of the paper, this sample's treatment or condition label describes: live attenuated yellow fever vaccine strain. Libraries were built with 5' RACE. Sequencer: Illumina HiSeq 2500. TCRdb reworked the public reads: Q25 trimming with fastp, MiXCR clone assembly, productive beta chains retained. Each CDR3 protein appears once, grouped with its most common genes and DNA. The sample table shows about 580,000 distinct CDR3 sequences, and 17% are seen once. The ten largest clones take up 15% to 20% of the sample. Sequences were derived from PBMCs, sampled 5 to 6 days after the first yellow fever vaccination. The receptors derive from a man aged 18 to 35 who received the YFV17D yellow fever vaccine.

This clonotype occurred a few times. The DNA for the CDR3 is TGTGCCAGTAAGCTTGGGGGACCTTACAATGAGCAGTTCTTC. Translated: CASKLGGPYNEQFF. The genes are TRBV19 and TRBJ2-1; D is possibly TRBD1 or TRBD2 (5 bases each). The CDR3 totals 14 residues. V was clipped by 7 bases and J by 4 bases, with 14 bases between them. Germline V gives CDR1 LNHDA, CDR2 SQIVND (reference sequence).

The chain combines TRBV12-5 with TRBJ1-1; no definite D call. The V gene lost 0 bases and the J gene lost 7 bases, with 6 bases spanning the gap. In germline, CDR1 is LGHNT, CDR2 FRNRAP. This CDR3 region has 12 residues. The CDR3 region has the DNA TGTGCTAGTGGTTTGGTACACAGTGAAGCTTTCTTT. It encodes CASGLVHSEAFF.